This T cell receptor beta chain was found in a study of Tregs in tolerant kidney transplant recipients. Study context: CD4+CD25+CD127- cells came from roughly three-day belatacept mixed lymphocyte reactions, some with approximately five-day graft donor restimulation. Sorting used antibodies to exclude donor cells.

For this clone: Its antigen remains unknown.

V dropped 4 bases and J dropped 2 bases, with 4 bases sitting between them. The CDR3 has 12 residues. The germline CDR1 and CDR2 sequences are SGHTA and FQGTGA. Libraries were prepared by immunoSEQ multiplex PCR; TCRdb keeps only in-frame clonotypes and omits some of them. This sample has approximately 17,000 clones, with 61% found just once. Study-level points and caveats: Few patients were studied, so findings need validation in larger groups.

This receptor was taken from a human donor in good health. This sequence joins TRBV7-3 and TRBJ2-3; D remains ambiguous. Sequenced input: Tregs from blood cultured with allogeneic cells. The CDR3 nucleotides are TGTGCCAGCAGCTCGCTCACAGATACGCAGTATTTT. Translated, it gives CASSSLTDTQYF.